This entry features one TCR beta chain sequence. The sample originates from a study of metastatic and nonmetastatic thyroid tumors. Germline V lookup: CDR1 LGHDT, CDR2 YNNKEL (reference sequence). This CDR3 region has 15 residues. With 0 bases removed from V and 4 bases from J, the gap between germline ends came to 11 bases. No treatment had been given to any patient before thyroid surgery. TCRdb re-called the PCR reads through MiXCR. This table has more than 20,000 clones, about 24% appearing once. The sample taken for sequencing was tumor tissue. The rearrangement joins TRBV3-1 to TRBJ2-3, with D possibly TRBD1 on 6 matching bases. The receptor's source is a female donor with papillary thyroid cancer or a benign thyroid nodule (not recorded which). Some clones in this sample may be carry-over from other donors' samples. CDR3 residues: CASSQEAAGADTQYF. The CDR3 bases are TGTGCCAGCAGCCAAGAAGCGGCAGGGGCAGATACGCAGTATTTT.